The rows below give T cell receptor beta chains drawn from one sample of a study of T cell clonotyping in hematopoietic cell transplantation. This table comes from immunoSEQ multiplex PCR, and its TCRdb copy is limited to in-frame clones, with some not included. The sample records about 11,000 clones, approximately 92% being singletons. The sample consisted of peripheral blood mononuclear cells, taken before stem cell transplant. The receptors shown here come from a woman aged 40 to 50 with acute myeloid leukemia. Some clones in this sample may be carry-over from other donors' samples. Each CDR3 is given with its conserved first and last residue. D genes are given only for firm matches. For some rows the clone size is stated as once, few or many, or as a class when expanded; others skip it.

d_call	j_call	clone_size	v_call	cdr3_nt	cdr3_aa
TRBD2	TRBJ2-2	.	TRBV5-5	TGTGCCAGCAGCCTTATAGCGGGAACCGGGGAGCTGTTTTTT	CASSLIAGTGELFF
TRBD2	TRBJ2-1	.	TRBV5-4	TGTGCCAGCAGCTGGAGGACTAGCGGGACATACAATGAGCAGTTCTTC	CASSWRTSGTYNEQFF
.	TRBJ2-7	.	TRBV25-1	TGTGCCAGCAGCCAACCAGGCCTGGGATCGGGAGACGAGCAGTACTTC	CASSQPGLGSGDEQYF
.	TRBJ2-2	once	TRBV25-1	TGTGCCAGCAGTGTCCAGAACACCGGGGAGCTGTTTTTT	CASSVQNTGELFF
TRBD2	TRBJ2-1	.	TRBV14	TGTGCCAGCAGCCAACCACTAGCGGGCAAACACAATGAGCAGTTCTTC	CASSQPLAGKHNEQFF
.	TRBJ1-1	once	TRBV19	TGTGCCAGTAGTATTTTGATATACACTGAAGCTTTCTTT	CASSILIYTEAFF
.	TRBJ1-2	.	TRBV9	TGTGCCAGCAGCGTCCTCCCGGACAGCAACTATGGCTACACCTTC	CASSVLPDSNYGYTF
.	TRBJ2-1	.	TRBV9	TGTGCCAGCAGTGTAAGTGTGGGGTCCTACAATGAGCAGTTCTTC	CASSVSVGSYNEQFF
.	TRBJ2-7	.	TRBV11-2	TGTGCCAGCAGCCCAACAGGGGGGGCCTACGAGCAGTACTTC	CASSPTGGAYEQYF
.	TRBJ1-1	medium-sized	TRBV27	TGTGCCAGCAGTTACCTGGTTTCCAGGAAGGAGGAGGGTGAAGCTTTCTTT	CASSYLVSRKEEGEAFF
.	TRBJ2-1	once	TRBV20-1	TGCAGTGCTAGCCCCGTCAATGAGCAGTTCTTC	CSASPVNEQFF
.	TRBJ2-3	.	TRBV30	TGTGCCTGGACCGGGGGGCGTACAGGGGTTTTCGGTTATAGCACAGATACGCAGTATTTT	CAWTGGRTGVFGYSTDTQYF
.	TRBJ1-1	.	TRBV2	TGTGCCAGCAGTTTTGTGGCGCTGACGGGGAACACTGAAGCTTTCTTT	CASSFVALTGNTEAFF
.	TRBJ1-2	.	TRBV7-9	TGTGCCAGCAGCGCGAAGAGGGATGGCTACACCTTC	CASSAKRDGYTF
.	TRBJ2-3	.	TRBV28	TGTGCCAGCAGTTCTCCGGGACTGGGCACAGATACGCAGTATTTT	CASSSPGLGTDTQYF
.	TRBJ1-5	.	TRBV19	TGTGCCAGTAGTGCGGGGACTCTAAACCGTCAGCCCCAGCATTTT	CASSAGTLNRQPQHF
.	TRBJ1-5	once	TRBV19	TGTGCCAGTAGGCTCGGGCCCACTGCGTTTCAGCCCCAGCATTTT	CASRLGPTAFQPQHF
.	TRBJ2-7	.	TRBV19	TGTGCCAGTAGTACTTCCGACAGGCCATCCTACGAGCAGTACTTC	CASSTSDRPSYEQYF
.	TRBJ1-1	.	TRBV4-1	TGCGCCAGCAGCTATAGCGGTTCGAGTACAGAAGCTTTCTTT	CASSYSGSSTEAFF
.	TRBJ2-7	.	TRBV30	TGTGCCTGGAGTGCAAATAACTACGAGCAGTACTTC	CAWSANNYEQYF
.	TRBJ1-3	once	TRBV30	TGTGCCTGGGTGAGGGTTACTGGAAACACCATATATTTT	CAWVRVTGNTIYF
.	TRBJ2-7	.	TRBV19	TGTGCCAGTAGTTTGGGGGCCGATTACGAGCAGTACTTC	CASSLGADYEQYF
TRBD1	TRBJ2-2	.	TRBV25-1	TGTGCCAGCAGTGAATCTAGACAGGGGTTGACCGGGGAGCTGTTTTTT	CASSESRQGLTGELFF
.	TRBJ2-7	.	TRBV7-9	TGTGCCAGCGCCACCCCCACTAGTACCTACGAGCAGTACTTC	CASATPTSTYEQYF
TRBD2	TRBJ2-3	.	TRBV6-4	TGTGCCAGCAGTGGAGCGGGAGTAAATACGCAGTATTTT	CASSGAGVNTQYF
.	TRBJ1-1	.	TRBV2	TGTGCCAGCATAGGAGGAAGCATGAACACTGAAGCTTTCTTT	CASIGGSMNTEAFF
.	TRBJ1-1	.	TRBV27	TGTGCCAGCAGTCCGGAGGGGGGGGCCTTAGCTTTCTTT	CASSPEGGALAFF
TRBD1	TRBJ1-2	.	TRBV5-6	TGTGCCAGCAGCTTTGGGACAGGCCTATATGGCTACACCTTC	CASSFGTGLYGYTF
.	TRBJ2-2	.	TRBV10-3	TGTGCCACAGGAGTCGACACCGGGGAGCTGTTTTTT	CATGVDTGELFF
.	TRBJ2-1	once	TRBV19	TGTGCCAGTAGTATTAAGTCTAGCCCGTACAATGAGCAGTTCTTC	CASSIKSSPYNEQFF
TRBD1	TRBJ2-5	few	TRBV5-6	TGTGCCAGCATCGTTTGGGACAGGGGGCTTGAGACCCAGTACTTC	CASIVWDRGLETQYF
.	TRBJ1-5	.	TRBV19	TGTGCCAGTAGTTGGACAACCTGGGACCAGCCCCAGCATTTT	CASSWTTWDQPQHF
.	TRBJ1-5	.	TRBV18	TGTGCCAGCTCCCCCACCGGCTCGAGAAATCAGCCCCAGCATTTT	CASSPTGSRNQPQHF
.	TRBJ2-7	.	TRBV18	TGTGCCAGCTCATTTGCTTCCCCCTCCTACGAGCAGTACTTC	CASSFASPSYEQYF
.	TRBJ2-3	.	TRBV11-2	TGTGCCAGCAGGTCAATCAGGGCAGATACGCAGTATTTT	CASRSIRADTQYF
TRBD2	TRBJ2-3	.	TRBV15	TGTGCCACCAGCCTAGCGGGGGGGAGCACAGATACGCAGTATTTT	CATSLAGGSTDTQYF
.	TRBJ1-1	.	TRBV5-8	TGTGCCAGCAGCCAATGGGGGGAAGACACTGAAGCTTTCTTT	CASSQWGEDTEAFF
.	TRBJ2-3	.	TRBV27	TGTGCCAGCAGTTTTTTGGGGTCAGATACGCAGTATTTT	CASSFLGSDTQYF
TRBD2	TRBJ2-5	once	TRBV7-2	TGTGCCAGCAGCGCGAACTCCGGGACTAGCGGCCAAGAGACCCAGTACTTC	CASSANSGTSGQETQYF
.	TRBJ2-3	.	TRBV30	TGTGCCTGGAGAATGGGCGGACGGAGCACAGATACGCAGTATTTT	CAWRMGGRSTDTQYF
TRBD2	TRBJ2-3	.	TRBV7-9	TGTGCCAGCAGCTTGACTAGCGGTTTCGCTCTCAAGAGCACAGATACGCAGTATTTT	CASSLTSGFALKSTDTQYF
.	TRBJ1-2	.	TRBV18	TGTGCCAGCTCACCGACGGTGGGTGGCTACACCTTC	CASSPTVGGYTF
TRBD2	TRBJ2-5	.	TRBV14	TGTGCCAGCAGCCAAGATTCTAGGACTAGCGGGGCTGCAAGGGGAGAGACCCAGTACTTC	CASSQDSRTSGAARGETQYF
TRBD2	TRBJ2-7	.	TRBV20-1	TGCAGTCTAGCGGGGGGCCAGGCGCAGTACTTC	CSLAGGQAQYF
.	TRBJ2-5	.	TRBV21-1	TGTGCCAGCAGCAAACCCTCAGGGGTCGGAGAGACCCAGTACTTC	CASSKPSGVGETQYF
.	TRBJ1-1	.	TRBV29-1	TGCAGCGTTGGGAAGGGCTCCAACACTGAAGCTTTCTTT	CSVGKGSNTEAFF
.	TRBJ1-3	.	TRBV30	TGTGCCTGGAGTGTAACCCTGAGCTCTGGAAACACCATATATTTT	CAWSVTLSSGNTIYF
.	TRBJ2-4	.	TRBV18	TGTGCCAGCTCACCATCCTTGGACATTCAGTACTTC	CASSPSLDIQYF
.	TRBJ2-1	medium-sized	TRBV15	TGTGCCACCAGCAGAGATATCCGTGAGCAGTTCTTC	CATSRDIREQFF
.	TRBJ1-5	.	TRBV27	TGTGCCAGCATCCCCTCCGGAAAAAATCAGCCCCAGCATTTT	CASIPSGKNQPQHF
.	TRBJ2-7	few	TRBV25-1	TGTGCCAGCAGTGAATCCACAGGGCCTTACGAGCAGTACTTC	CASSESTGPYEQYF
.	TRBJ2-7	.	TRBV6-1	TGTGCCAGCAGTGAAGTGGCAGGGACCTACGAGCAGTACTTC	CASSEVAGTYEQYF